The 25 T cell receptor beta chains below were found in one sample sequenced in a study of T cell responses to AZD1222 COVID-19 vaccine. Repertoires were generated with immunoSEQ multiplex PCR, while TCRdb's copy carries only in-frame clones and drops some. The repertoire holds 160,000 or so clones, 85% to 95% seen once, with 5.1% in the top ten. This specimen was peripheral blood, taken 28 days after the second AZD1222 dose. The receptors originated from an adult who received the AZD1222 COVID-19 vaccine.

The chain links TRBV7-9 to TRBJ1-1; possibly TRBD1 for D (6 bases). Deletions cut 3 bases from V and 7 bases from J, with 18 bases between. Germline lookup yields CDR1 SEHNR and CDR2 FQNEAQ (reference sequence). The CDR3 runs to 15 residues. As DNA, the CDR3 is TGTGCCAGCAGCTTTTTTGGGCAGGGGAGGGATGAAGCTTTCTTT. Its translation: CASSFFGQGRDEAFF.

The rearrangement links TRBV2 to TRBJ2-1; D gene ambiguous. Deletions cut 1 base from V and 2 bases from J, with 9 bases between. CDR1 and CDR2 from the germline V gene are SNHLY and FYNNEI. The CDR3 runs to 15 residues. The CDR3 here is CASSEGAPAYNEQFF. DNA of the CDR3: TGTGCCAGCAGTGAAGGGGCTCCCGCCTACAATGAGCAGTTCTTC.

The chain has TRBV19 and TRBJ2-7; D is unclear. The CDR3 is 11 amino acids. Trimming stripped 1 base from V and 5 bases from J, with 3 bases between. Germline loops: CDR1 LNHDA, CDR2 SQIVND (reference sequence). CDR3 loop: CASSIGHEQYF. For the CDR3, the DNA is TGTGCCAGTAGTATAGGGCACGAGCAGTACTTC.

This CDR3 is CASSFFGETQYF. The CDR3 nucleotides read TGTGCCAGCAGCTTTTTTGGCGAGACCCAGTACTTC. The chain joins TRBV11-3 to TRBJ2-5, with D unresolved. This CDR3 has 12 amino acids. The V gene's germline CDR1 is SGHNT and CDR2 YENEEA. The V and J ends lost 3 bases and 5 bases respectively, with 7 bases between them.

The chain carries TRBV18 and TRBJ2-7, with 11 positions matching TRBD2. Trimming cost V 0 bases and J 3 bases; bases outside gene matches: 1. This CDR3 spans 15 amino acids. Germline V lookup: CDR1 KGHSH, CDR2 LQKENI. The CDR3 loop is CASSPPTSGGYEQYF. The CDR3 DNA follows: TGTGCCAGCTCACCACCAACTAGCGGGGGCTACGAGCAGTACTTC.

The CDR3 spells CASSLPGQGLGDGYTF. Written as DNA, the CDR3 is TGTGCCAGCAGCTTGCCGGGACAGGGTCTCGGCGATGGCTACACCTTC. The chain uses TRBV14 and TRBJ1-2; the match to TRBD1 covers 9 bases. Per the germline V gene, CDR1 is SGHDN and CDR2 is FVKESK. CDR3 size: 16 residues. Unmatched junction bases numbered 13, after V lost 5 bases and J lost 6 bases.

The rearrangement links TRBV3-1 (or the pseudogene TRBV3-2) to TRBJ2-2; the D gene is possibly TRBD1 (6 bases). The V gene's germline CDR1 is LGHDT and CDR2 YNNKEL (reference sequence). The CDR3 runs to 14 residues. Between the trimmed V and J ends, which lost 1 base and 4 bases, there was a span of 7 bases. CDR3: CASSQVQGTGELFF. The CDR3 bases are TGTGCCAGCAGCCAAGTACAGGGCACCGGGGAGCTGTTTTTT.

V and J are TRBV7-9 and TRBJ2-5, with D unresolved. Per germline, CDR1 SEHNR and CDR2 FQNEAQ (reference sequence). The length of the CDR3 is 13 residues. V was clipped by 1 base and J by 4 bases, with 7 bases between them. The CDR3 sequence is CASSLGGIETQYF. As DNA, the CDR3 is TGTGCCAGCAGCTTAGGTGGCATAGAGACCCAGTACTTC.

This chain joins TRBV6-6 and TRBJ1-2, with 11 bases lining up with TRBD1. The germline V gene encodes CDR1 MNHNY and CDR2 SVGAGI (reference sequence). The CDR3 length is 13 residues. The J segment lost 12 bases and the V segment lost 6 bases, leaving 9 bases of the junction unmatched. CDR3 coding DNA: TGTGCCAGCAGCAGGGCGGACAGGGGGCTTGACACCTTC. This codes for CASSRADRGLDTF.

The rearrangement uses TRBV12-3 or TRBV12-4 and TRBJ1-1; perhaps TRBD1 as D (6 bases). Trimming took 6 bases from V and 8 from J, leaving 13 bases between them. There are 12 residues in the CDR3. The CDR3 loop reads CASSVQGTEAFF. In nucleotides, the CDR3 is TGTGCCAGCAGCGTACAGGGTACCGAAGCTTTCTTT.

The V and J genes are TRBV12-3 or TRBV12-4 and TRBJ2-5, with TRBD1 identical over 8 bases. The CDR3 consists of 13 residues. After removal of 6 bases from V and 4 bases from J, the junction contained 4 bases not matched to a gene. The DNA of the CDR3 is TGTGCCAGCAGCTTCACAGGGGGAGAGACCCAGTACTTC. This encodes CASSFTGGETQYF.

The chain employs TRBV5-6 and TRBJ1-2, with 10 bases matching TRBD1. J gave up 0 bases and V 2 bases, and 1 base lay outside the gene matches. This CDR3 has 15 amino acids. Germline values: CDR1 SGHDT, CDR2 YYEEEE. CDR3 region: CASSLGQGANYGYTF. CDR3 nucleotide sequence: TGTGCCAGCAGCTTAGGACAGGGGGCTAACTATGGCTACACCTTC. The entire variable domain, with the rest obtained from reference TRBV5-6 and TRBJ1-2, is as follows: DAGVTQSPTHLIKTRGQQVTLRCSPKSGHDTVSWYQQALGQGPQFIFQYYEEEERQRGNFPDRFSGHQFPNYSSELNVNALLLGDSALYLCASSLGQGANYGYTFGSGTRLTVV.

The chain recombines TRBV14 with TRBJ2-7; D is unresolved. The CDR3 runs 11 residues. Germline V CDR1 and CDR2: SGHDN, FVKESK. Trimming pared 3 bases from V and 5 bases from J, leaving 5 bases between. CDR3 loop: CASSQGNEQYF. The CDR3 bases are TGTGCCAGCAGCCAGGGGAACGAGCAGTACTTC.

The chain couples TRBV5-5 to TRBJ1-5; D remains unclear. V shed 3 bases and J shed 5 bases, with 6 bases lying between them. The germline gives CDR1 SGHKS, CDR2 YYEKEE (reference sequence). The CDR3 loop spans 12 amino acids. Here the CDR3 reads CASSSDDQPQHF. The CDR3 nucleotides are TGTGCCAGCAGCTCCGATGATCAGCCCCAGCATTTT.

The chain uses TRBV10-1 and TRBJ2-3; 10 nucleotides align to TRBD2. The CDR3 spans 15 residues. CDR1 and CDR2 (germline): WNHNN, SYGVQD (reference sequence). J gave up 6 bases and V 3 bases, and 6 bases lay outside the gene matches. The CDR3 DNA follows: TGCGCCAGCAGTGAAACTAGCGGGGTAGGGGATACGCAGTATTTT. As protein: CASSETSGVGDTQYF.

The chain recombines TRBV25-1 with TRBJ1-2; D not certain. This CDR3 has 14 residues. V was cut by 6 bases and J by 5 bases, with 16 bases left in between. Germline V gene lookup returns CDR1 MGHDK and CDR2 SYGVNS. CDR3 bases: TGTGCCAGCAGCACGGGTGTGTCCCCTTATGGCTACACCTTC. This sequence encodes CASSTGVSPYGYTF.

The chain combines TRBV6-6 with TRBJ1-4, with a tentative D call TRBD1 (6 bases). The CDR3 contains 13 residues. Looked up from germline, CDR1 is MNHNY and CDR2 is SVGAGI (reference sequence). V was cut by 5 bases and J by 3 bases, with 7 bases left in between. The CDR3 DNA reads TGTGCCAGCAGTAGACAGGCTAATGAAAAACTGTTTTTT. Amino acid sequence: CASSRQANEKLFF.

The chain recombines TRBV6-5 with TRBJ1-2, with 9 bases aligning to TRBD1. The V gene end was trimmed by 7 bases and the J gene end by 10 bases; junction bases not matched to a gene: 10. CDR3 length equals 13 residues. The germline CDR1 and CDR2 sequences are MNHEY and SVGAGI. CDR3 region: CASIKLGQGFYTF. In nucleotides, the CDR3 is TGTGCCAGCATTAAATTAGGACAGGGGTTCTACACCTTC.

The rearrangement links TRBV4-1 to TRBJ2-7; 10 nucleotides align to TRBD2. Germline V gives CDR1 MGHRA, CDR2 YSYEKL. Germline trimming cut 4 bases from V and 6 bases from J; bases unmatched to any gene: 6. The CDR3 spans 14 residues. CDR3 loop: CASSLLAGEGEQYF. The CDR3 DNA follows: TGCGCCAGCAGCCTCCTAGCGGGAGAAGGCGAGCAGTACTTC.

This clone turned up a few times. This chain uses TRBV9 with TRBJ1-6, with 7 bases matching TRBD1. The V and J ends lost 3 bases and 3 bases, in that order; junction bases with no gene match: 9. The CDR3 has 17 residues. Germline V gene data show CDR1 as SGDLS and CDR2 as YYNGEE. The DNA of the CDR3 is TGTGCCAGCAGCGCCTACGGACAGGAAGACTATAATTCACCCCTCCACTTT. This encodes CASSAYGQEDYNSPLHF.

This clone occurred once. The J gene is TRBJ2-7, the V gene TRBV9, with TRBD2 matching over 10 bases. V lost 0 bases to trimming and J lost 3 bases; unmatched junction nucleotides: 12. The CDR3 covers 18 residues. Germline V gene sequence: CDR1 SGDLS, CDR2 YYNGEE. DNA of the CDR3: TGTGCCAGCAGCGTAGCCCTAACTACTAGCGGGACGTTCTACGAGCAGTACTTC. This sequence encodes CASSVALTTSGTFYEQYF.

This chain joins TRBV4-3 and TRBJ1-6, with 7 bases aligning to TRBD1. Germline CDR1 LGHNA, CDR2 YSLEER. Trimming removed 4 bases from V and 7 bases from J; junction bases left unmatched: 4. This CDR3 has 14 amino acids. CDR3 residues: CASSLEGANSPLHF. CDR3 nucleotide sequence: TGCGCCAGCAGCCTGGAGGGGGCGAATTCACCCCTCCACTTT.

The chain recombines TRBV7-3 with TRBJ2-2, with D maybe TRBD1 (6 bases). This CDR3 has 13 residues. Germline assignment: CDR1 SGHTA and CDR2 FQGTGA. Between the trimmed V and J ends, which lost 2 bases and 7 bases, there was a span of 8 bases. CDR3 loop: CASSLEGVGELFF. The CDR3 nucleotides are TGTGCCAGCAGCTTAGAGGGGGTCGGGGAGCTGTTTTTT.

The J gene is TRBJ2-1, the V gene TRBV7-8, with TRBD1 matching 8 bases. CDR1 SGHVS and CDR2 FQNEAQ come from the germline V gene. The junction had 13 bases not matched to a gene; V was cut back by 2 bases and J by 4 bases. The CDR3 runs 18 residues. The CDR3 sequence is CASSLNRMGQVTYNEQFF. CDR3 in DNA: TGTGCCAGCAGCTTAAACCGCATGGGACAGGTGACTTACAATGAGCAGTTCTTC.

V usage is TRBV2 and J usage is TRBJ1-2; maybe TRBD1 (6 bases). V was shortened by 4 bases and J by 4 bases, with 10 bases between the two germline ends. This CDR3 region has 13 residues. Germline lookup yields CDR1 SNHLY and CDR2 FYNNEI. In nucleotides, the CDR3 is TGTGCCAGCAGTGGTGTAGGGGGCTATGGCTACACCTTC. Its translation is CASSGVGGYGYTF.